The clone carrying this TCR beta chain occurred many times. Its antigen is as yet unknown. Each TCR beta cDNA library carried unique molecular identifiers. Each CDR3 protein gets one entry after TCRdb re-called the PCR reads with MiXCR. Found here are 170,000 or so distinct CDR3 sequences, approximately 31% of them singletons; the top ten hold about 1.6%. The data derive from a study of post-analysis software for immune sequencing data. This CDR3 is built from 10 residues. Germline V gives CDR1 SGHDN, CDR2 FVKESK. The ends were cut back, 11 bases at V and 1 base at J, with 5 bases in the middle. Study results and caveats: TRBV5-6, TRBV5-1 and TRBV20-1 belonged to a set of a handful of TRBV segments that were more frequent in patients than controls. Compared against controls, patients with multiple sclerosis displayed significantly lower normalized Chao1 diversity.

J is TRBJ2-5 and V is TRBV14; D uncertain. Input material: blood. This TCR was recovered from a girl aged 5 to 17 with multiple sclerosis. The CDR3: CAPPQETQYF. The CDR3 coding sequence is TGTGCCCCCCCCCAAGAGACCCAGTACTTC.